Below are 10 T cell receptor beta chains sequenced from a single sample in a study of blood T cell repertoires in COVID-19. Libraries were prepared by immunoSEQ multiplex PCR; TCRdb keeps only in-frame clonotypes and omits some of them. The sample shows around 280,000 clones, roughly 87% of them seen only once. The sequenced sample was PBMCs or T cells enriched from blood (not recorded which). All receptors come from a woman aged 40 to 50 who had recovered from COVID-19.

J is TRBJ2-7 and V is TRBV20-1; D might be TRBD2 (5 bases). V was clipped by 3 bases and J by 7 bases, with 19 bases between them. The CDR3 is 14 amino acids. CDR1 is DFQATT, CDR2 SNEGSKA, per germline (reference sequence). CDR3 DNA: TGCAGTGCTAGTTCCCCCGTCCCCGGGGTTGAGCAGTACTTC. It specifies CSASSPVPGVEQYF.

This chain joins TRBV18 and TRBJ1-4; a weak D match, TRBD1 (5 bases). The ends were cut back, 3 bases at V and 3 bases at J, with 20 bases in the middle. The CDR3 loop spans 18 amino acids. Germline CDR1 reads KGHSH; CDR2 reads LQKENI. CDR3 sequence reads: CASSPTTGLLRANEKLFF. DNA for the CDR3: TGTGCCAGCTCACCTACAACGGGACTCCTAAGGGCTAATGAAAAACTGTTTTTT. Variable domain in full (rest from reference TRBV18 and TRBJ1-4): NAGVMQNPRHLVRRRGQEARLRCSPMKGHSHVYWYRQLPEEGLKFMVYLQKENIIDESGMPKERFSAEFPKEGPSILRIQQVVRGDSAAYFCASSPTTGLLRANEKLFFGSGTQLSVL.

This clone has only a few counts. The chain has TRBV5-1 and TRBJ2-7; 10 nucleotides align to TRBD1. Germline-derived CDR1 and CDR2 are SGHRS and YFSETQ. J was trimmed by 4 bases and V by 4 bases; bases with no gene match: 8. The CDR3 runs 15 residues. CDR3 nucleotide sequence: TGCGCCAGCAGCAGAAGACAGGGGGCGTTTTACGAGCAGTACTTC. Its protein product is CASSRRQGAFYEQYF.

The rearrangement uses TRBV7-2 and TRBJ2-3; 8 nucleotides align to TRBD2. The CDR3 sequence is 13 residues long. J lost 14 bases, V lost 5 bases, and 12 bases had no gene match. Germline loops: CDR1 SGHTA, CDR2 FQGNSA. CDR3 sequence: CASSPGTSGLRYF. DNA of the CDR3: TGTGCCAGCAGCCCCGGGACTAGTGGGCTTAGGTATTTT.

The genes are TRBV7-9 and TRBJ1-1, with a weak D call TRBD1 (5 bases). V dropped 2 bases and J dropped 7 bases, with 14 bases sitting between them. The length of the CDR3 is 14 residues. In germline, CDR1 is SEHNR, CDR2 FQNEAQ (reference sequence). CDR3 coding DNA: TGTGCCAGCAGCTTAAACCAGGGTTCGGATGAAGCTTTCTTT. Protein sequence: CASSLNQGSDEAFF.

The chain couples TRBV9 to TRBJ1-1; 7 positions agree with TRBD1. CDR3 size: 16 residues. Germline-derived CDR1 and CDR2 are SGDLS and YYNGEE. After removal of 2 bases from V and 2 bases from J, the junction contained 9 bases not matched to a gene. The CDR3 DNA sequence: TGTGCCAGCAGCGTTAGCCGGGACAGACAAAACACTGAAGCTTTCTTT. Its protein is CASSVSRDRQNTEAFF.

This clone was recorded a few times. One junction end does not reproduce the germline sequence, and a read error may be involved. V is TRBV30 and J is TRBJ1-5, with 8 bases aligning to TRBD1. In germline, CDR1 is GTSNPN, CDR2 SVGIG (reference sequence). The CDR3 spans 15 residues. The CDR3 DNA reads TGTGCCTGGAATTCAGGCCAGACTCCAGGGGGCAGGATGATTTTT. It specifies CAWNSGQTPGGRMIF.

The rearrangement uses TRBV19 and TRBJ2-5, with a possible D match to TRBD1 (6 bases). The CDR3 consists of 11 residues. CDR1 is LNHDA and CDR2 is SQIVND in the germline V gene (reference sequence). Trimming cost V 10 bases and J 7 bases, with 13 bases left between them. For the CDR3, the DNA is TGTGCCACACAGGGCGTGGGGACCCAGTACTTC. It is translated as CATQGVGTQYF. Supplemented by reference TRBV19 and TRBJ2-5, the full variable domain reads DGGITQSPKYLFRKEGQNVTLSCEQNLNHDAMYWYRQDPGQGLRLIYYSQIVNDFQKGDIAEGYSVSREKKESFPLTVTSAQKNPTAFYLCATQGVGTQYFGPGTRLLVL.

The genes are TRBV11-2 and TRBJ2-7; 9 bases fit TRBD2. The J segment lost 7 bases and the V segment lost 10 bases, leaving 5 bases of the junction unmatched. The CDR3 runs to 11 residues. Germline V gene lookup returns CDR1 SGHAT and CDR2 FQNNGV. CDR3 bases: TGTGCCACGCGGGAGGGGAGAGAGCAGTACTTC. Translating gives CATREGREQYF.

The chain employs TRBV27 and TRBJ1-2, with D maybe TRBD1 (6 bases). Germline V gives CDR1 MNHEY, CDR2 SMNVEV (reference sequence). The CDR3 covers 14 residues. The ends were cut back, 0 bases at V and 6 bases at J, with 11 bases in the middle. The CDR3 protein is CASSLSPTGDGYTF. CDR3 coding DNA: TGTGCCAGCAGTTTATCGCCGACAGGCGATGGCTACACCTTC.